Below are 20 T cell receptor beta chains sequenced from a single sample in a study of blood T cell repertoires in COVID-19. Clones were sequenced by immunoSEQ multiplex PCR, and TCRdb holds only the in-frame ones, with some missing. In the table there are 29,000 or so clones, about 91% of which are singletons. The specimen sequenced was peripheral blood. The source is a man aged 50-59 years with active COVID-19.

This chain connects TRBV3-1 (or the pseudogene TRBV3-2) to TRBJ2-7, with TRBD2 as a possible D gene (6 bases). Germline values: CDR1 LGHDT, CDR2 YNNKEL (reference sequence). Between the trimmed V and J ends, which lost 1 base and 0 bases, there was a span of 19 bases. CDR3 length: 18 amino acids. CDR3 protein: CASSQAPKLAANSYEQYF. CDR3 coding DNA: TGTGCCAGCAGCCAAGCTCCAAAATTAGCGGCCAACTCCTACGAGCAGTACTTC.

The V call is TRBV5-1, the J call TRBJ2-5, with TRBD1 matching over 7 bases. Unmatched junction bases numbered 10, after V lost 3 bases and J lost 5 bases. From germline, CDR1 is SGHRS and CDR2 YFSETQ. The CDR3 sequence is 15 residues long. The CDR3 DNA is TGCGCCAGCAGCTCAGACTTAGGACAGGTGGAGACCCAGTACTTC. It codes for CASSSDLGQVETQYF.

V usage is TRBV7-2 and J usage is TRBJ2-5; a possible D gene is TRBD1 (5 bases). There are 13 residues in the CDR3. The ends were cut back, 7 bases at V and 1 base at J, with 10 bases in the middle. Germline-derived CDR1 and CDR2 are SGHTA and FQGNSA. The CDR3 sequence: CASTKGFQETQYF. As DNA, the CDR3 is TGTGCCAGCACAAAGGGGTTCCAAGAGACCCAGTACTTC.

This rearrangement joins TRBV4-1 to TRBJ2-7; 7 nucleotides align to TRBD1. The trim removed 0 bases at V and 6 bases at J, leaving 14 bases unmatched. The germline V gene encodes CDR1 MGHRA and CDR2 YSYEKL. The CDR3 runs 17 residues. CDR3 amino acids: CASSQDQGQALLGEQYF. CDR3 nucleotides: TGCGCCAGCAGCCAAGACCAAGGACAGGCGTTGCTAGGCGAGCAGTACTTC.

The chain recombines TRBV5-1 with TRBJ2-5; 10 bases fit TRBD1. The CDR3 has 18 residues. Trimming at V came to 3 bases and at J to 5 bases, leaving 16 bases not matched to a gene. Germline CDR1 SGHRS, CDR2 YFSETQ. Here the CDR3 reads CASSWSTGGAGIWETQYF. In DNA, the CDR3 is TGCGCCAGCAGCTGGTCGACAGGGGGCGCGGGGATCTGGGAGACCCAGTACTTC. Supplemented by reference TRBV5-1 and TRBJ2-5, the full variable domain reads KAGVTQTPRYLIKTRGQQVTLSCSPISGHRSVSWYQQTPGQGLQFLFEYFSETQRNKGNFPGRFSGRQFSNSRSEMNVSTLELGDSALYLCASSWSTGGAGIWETQYFGPGTRLLVL.

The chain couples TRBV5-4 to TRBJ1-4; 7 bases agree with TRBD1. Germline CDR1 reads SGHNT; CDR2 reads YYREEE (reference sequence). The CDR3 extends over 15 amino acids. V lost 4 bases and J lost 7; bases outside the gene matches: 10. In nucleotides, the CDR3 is TGTGCCAGCAGCGACTCAGGGGGACGTATTGAAAAACTGTTTTTT. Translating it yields CASSDSGGRIEKLFF.

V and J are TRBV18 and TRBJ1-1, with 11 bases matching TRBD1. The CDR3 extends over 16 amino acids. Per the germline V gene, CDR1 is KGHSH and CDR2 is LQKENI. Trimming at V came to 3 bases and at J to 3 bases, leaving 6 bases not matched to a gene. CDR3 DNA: TGTGCCAGCTCACCGGGACAGGGGGGGAGCCACACTGAAGCTTTCTTT. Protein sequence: CASSPGQGGSHTEAFF.

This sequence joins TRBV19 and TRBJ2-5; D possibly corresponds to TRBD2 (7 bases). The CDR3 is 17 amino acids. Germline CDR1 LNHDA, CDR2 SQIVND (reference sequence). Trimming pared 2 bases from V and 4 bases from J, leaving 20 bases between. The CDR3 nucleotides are TGTGCCAGTAGTATAACTTGGCAGGGAGGGGGACGAGAGACCCAGTACTTC. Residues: CASSITWQGGGRETQYF.

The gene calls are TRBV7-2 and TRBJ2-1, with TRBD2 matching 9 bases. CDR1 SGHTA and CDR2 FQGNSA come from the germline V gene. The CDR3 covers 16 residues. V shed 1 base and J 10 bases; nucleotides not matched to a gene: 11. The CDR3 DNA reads TGTGCCAGCAGCTTAGAACCGGCGGGGGGGCTAAACGAGCAGTTCTTC. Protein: CASSLEPAGGLNEQFF.

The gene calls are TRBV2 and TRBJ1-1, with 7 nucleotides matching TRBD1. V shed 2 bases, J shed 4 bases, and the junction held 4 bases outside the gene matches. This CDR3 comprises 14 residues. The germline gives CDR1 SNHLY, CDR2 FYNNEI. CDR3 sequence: CASSEYRGGTEAFF. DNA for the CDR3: TGTGCCAGCAGTGAATACAGGGGCGGCACTGAAGCTTTCTTT.

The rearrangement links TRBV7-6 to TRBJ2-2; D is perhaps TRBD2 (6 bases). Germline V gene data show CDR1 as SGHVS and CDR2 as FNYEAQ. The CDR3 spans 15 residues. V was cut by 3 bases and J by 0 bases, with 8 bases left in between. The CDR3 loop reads CASSFGGTNTGELFF. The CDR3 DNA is TGTGCCAGCAGCTTTGGCGGGACGAACACCGGGGAGCTGTTTTTT.

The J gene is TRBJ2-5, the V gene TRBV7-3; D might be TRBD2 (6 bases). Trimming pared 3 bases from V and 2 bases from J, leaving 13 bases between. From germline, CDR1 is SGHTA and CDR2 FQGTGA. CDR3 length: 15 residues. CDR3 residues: CASSFYGTVQETQYF. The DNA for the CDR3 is TGTGCCAGCAGCTTTTACGGGACTGTACAAGAGACCCAGTACTTC.

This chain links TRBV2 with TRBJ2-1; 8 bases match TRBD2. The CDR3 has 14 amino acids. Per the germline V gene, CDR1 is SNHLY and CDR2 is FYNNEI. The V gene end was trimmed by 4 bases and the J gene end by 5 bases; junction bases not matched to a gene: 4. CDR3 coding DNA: TGTGCCAGCAGTGCGATGACTAGCGACAATGAGCAGTTCTTC. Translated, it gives CASSAMTSDNEQFF.

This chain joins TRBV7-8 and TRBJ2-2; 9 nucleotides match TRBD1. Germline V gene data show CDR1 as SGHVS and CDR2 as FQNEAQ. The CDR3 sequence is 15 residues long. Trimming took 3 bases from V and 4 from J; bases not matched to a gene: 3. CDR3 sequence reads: CASSLRQGGTGELFF. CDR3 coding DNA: TGTGCCAGCAGCTTGAGACAGGGGGGCACCGGGGAGCTGTTTTTT.

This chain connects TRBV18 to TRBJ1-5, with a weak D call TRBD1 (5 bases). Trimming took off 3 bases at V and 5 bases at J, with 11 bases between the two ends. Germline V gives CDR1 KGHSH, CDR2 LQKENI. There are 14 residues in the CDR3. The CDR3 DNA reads TGTGCCAGCTCACCGGCGGGGGGGGATCAGCCCCAGCATTTT. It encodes CASSPAGGDQPQHF.

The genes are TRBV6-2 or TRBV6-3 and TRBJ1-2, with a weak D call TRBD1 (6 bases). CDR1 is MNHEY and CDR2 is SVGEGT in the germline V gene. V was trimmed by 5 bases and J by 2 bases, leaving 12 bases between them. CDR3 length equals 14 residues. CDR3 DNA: TGTGCCAGCAGTCTCGGACAGCTAAACTATGGCTACACCTTC. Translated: CASSLGQLNYGYTF.

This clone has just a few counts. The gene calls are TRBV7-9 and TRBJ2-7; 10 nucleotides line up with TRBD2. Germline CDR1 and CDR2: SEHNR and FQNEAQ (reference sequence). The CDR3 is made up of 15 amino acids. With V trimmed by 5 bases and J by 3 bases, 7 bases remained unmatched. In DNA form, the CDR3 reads TGTGCCAGCAGCAAAAACATAGCGGGGGGCTACGAGCAGTACTTC. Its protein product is CASSKNIAGGYEQYF.

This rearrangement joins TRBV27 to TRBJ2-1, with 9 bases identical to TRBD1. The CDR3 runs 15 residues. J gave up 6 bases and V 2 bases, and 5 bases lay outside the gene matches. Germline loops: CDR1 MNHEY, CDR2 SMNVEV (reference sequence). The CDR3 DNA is TGTGCCAGCAGTTTAGGGACAGGGACCGGCAATGAGCAGTTCTTC. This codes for CASSLGTGTGNEQFF.

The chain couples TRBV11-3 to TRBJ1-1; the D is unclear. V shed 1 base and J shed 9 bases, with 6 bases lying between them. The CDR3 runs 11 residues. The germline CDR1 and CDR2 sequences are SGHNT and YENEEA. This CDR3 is CASSLGWQAFF. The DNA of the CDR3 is TGTGCCAGCAGCTTAGGTTGGCAAGCTTTCTTT.

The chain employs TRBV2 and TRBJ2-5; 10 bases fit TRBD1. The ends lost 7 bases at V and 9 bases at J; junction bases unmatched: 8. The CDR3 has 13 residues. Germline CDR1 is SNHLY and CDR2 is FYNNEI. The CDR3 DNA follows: TGTGCCAGCAAAAAAGGACAGGGGGGACCCCAGTACTTC. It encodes CASKKGQGGPQYF.